This TCR beta chain appears in the sequencing data of a study of T cell repertoires in cytomegalovirus infection. Trimming removed 3 bases from V and 2 bases from J; junction bases left unmatched: 7. This CDR3 contains 17 residues. The V gene's germline CDR1 is MDHEN and CDR2 SYDVKM. From the reads, TCRdb called clonotypes with MiXCR, one entry per CDR3 protein. The table shows approximately 910,000 distinct CDR3 sequences, with roughly 30% occurring only once. This clonotype has more than one count but fewer than ten. Antigen specificity is unknown. Broader study findings: HLA-C-restricted CMV clonotypes gave the most frequent clonotype in two of eight donors.

The TCR sequence derives from a human donor in good health (CMV status not recorded). Some clones in this sample may be carry-over from other donors' samples. This sample comprised cultured CD8+ T cells from PBMCs, obtained from culture after CMV antigen stimulation. The rearrangement links TRBV28 to TRBJ2-5; 12 nucleotides line up with TRBD2. CDR3 DNA: TGTGCCAGCAGTTTTTTTACTAGCGGGGGGTCACAAGAGACCCAGTACTTC. Translated: CASSFFTSGGSQETQYF.